The 17 T cell receptor beta chains in this list originate from one sample, sequenced in a study of technical replicates of blood from a handful of donors. Sequencing was performed with immunoSEQ multiplex PCR; in TCRdb, only in-frame clones are kept and a portion is missing. The sample carries just over 70,000 clones, approximately 96% recorded once. The sequenced material came from T cells isolated from PBMCs. Receptor source: a human donor in good health.

This clone appeared a single time. V usage is TRBV18 and J usage is TRBJ1-4, with TRBD1 matching 7 bases. CDR1 and CDR2 (germline): KGHSH, LQKENI. V trimming: 6 bases; J trimming: 8 bases; junction bases outside the gene matches: 9. The CDR3 consists of 14 residues. CDR3 sequence reads: CASSLDRVREKLFF. CDR3 nucleotides: TGTGCCAGCTCCCTCGACAGGGTACGAGAAAAACTGTTTTTT.

This clone has only one observation. The CDR3, as DNA: TGTGCCAGCTCACCACCGATTACCATTGGAAAGGAGAGTGAAGCTTTCTTT. Protein: CASSPPITIGKESEAFF. The V gene is TRBV18, the J gene TRBJ1-1, with D hard to call. Germline-derived CDR1 and CDR2 are KGHSH and LQKENI. The CDR3 contains 17 residues. Trimming removed 0 bases at V and 7 bases at J, with 21 bases between.

The genes are TRBV27 and TRBJ1-1; perhaps TRBD1 as D (5 bases). Germline V gene data show CDR1 as MNHEY and CDR2 as SMNVEV (reference sequence). The CDR3 is 14 amino acids. The V end was cut by 2 bases, the J end by 4 bases, with 11 bases between. CDR3 sequence: CASSLLGGVTEAFF. The CDR3 DNA sequence: TGTGCCAGCAGTTTACTGGGGGGGGTCACTGAAGCTTTCTTT.

This rearrangement joins TRBV5-4 to TRBJ1-2; D perhaps matches TRBD1 (6 bases). This CDR3 comprises 13 residues. In germline, CDR1 is SGHNT, CDR2 YYREEE (reference sequence). Trimming left V 0 bases short and J 6 bases short, with 9 bases between. CDR3 in DNA: TGTGCCAGCAGCTTGGGTGAGGGGGATGGCTACACCTTC. This gives the protein CASSLGEGDGYTF.

The chain recombines TRBV7-9 with TRBJ2-7; TRBD2 aligns across 8 bases. Germline assignment: CDR1 SEHNR and CDR2 FQNEAQ (reference sequence). The CDR3 runs to 14 residues. Trimming cost V 5 bases and J 0 bases; bases outside gene matches: 3. The CDR3 DNA sequence: TGTGCCAGCAGCCATCTAGCGGGCTCCTACGAGCAGTACTTC. Translation gives CASSHLAGSYEQYF.

DNA of the CDR3: TGTGCCAGTAGTAAACCAAGACTAGCGGTGAACACCGGGGAGCTGTTTTTT. Its protein product is CASSKPRLAVNTGELFF. This chain connects TRBV19 to TRBJ2-2; 9 bases are a match to TRBD2. This CDR3 contains 17 residues. CDR1 is LNHDA, CDR2 SQIVND, per germline (reference sequence). V dropped 4 bases and J dropped 1; count of bases not matched to a gene: 7.

The chain has TRBV19 and TRBJ1-5, with unresolved D. V lost 2 bases and J lost 5, with 10 bases in between. The germline gives CDR1 LNHDA, CDR2 SQIVND (reference sequence). This CDR3 region has 14 residues. The CDR3 coding sequence is TGTGCCAGTAGTATAACCTCCGGAGATCAGCCCCAGCATTTT. It translates to CASSITSGDQPQHF.

This chain uses TRBV9 with TRBJ2-7; 7 positions agree with TRBD1. The CDR3 covers 14 residues. Germline lookup yields CDR1 SGDLS and CDR2 YYNGEE. J gave up 2 bases and V 1 base, and 3 bases lay outside the gene matches. As DNA, the CDR3 is TGTGCCAGCAGCGTAAGACAGGGCCCCTACGAGCAGTACTTC. Residues: CASSVRQGPYEQYF.

The V gene is TRBV9, the J gene TRBJ2-1; 8 positions agree with TRBD1. The CDR3 extends over 14 amino acids. With V trimmed by 3 bases and J by 7 bases, 6 bases remained unmatched. In germline, CDR1 is SGDLS, CDR2 YYNGEE. CDR3 protein: CASSEWTGSNEQFF. CDR3 bases: TGTGCCAGCAGCGAATGGACAGGGAGTAATGAGCAGTTCTTC.

The chain recombines TRBV5-1 with TRBJ2-3, with D possibly TRBD2 on 6 matching bases. Germline CDR1 SGHRS, CDR2 YFSETQ. The CDR3 totals 14 residues. The ends were cut back, 5 bases at V and 0 bases at J, with 10 bases in the middle. The CDR3 bases are TGCGCCAGCAGGGGGAGCGGGAGCACAGATACGCAGTATTTT. Its protein is CASRGSGSTDTQYF.

The chain employs TRBV19 and TRBJ2-1, with D possibly matching TRBD2 (6 bases). Per germline, CDR1 LNHDA and CDR2 SQIVND (reference sequence). The germline V and J ends were trimmed by 7 bases and 12 bases, with 19 bases remaining between them. CDR3 length: 13 amino acids. The CDR3 bases are TGTGCCAGTAACCCAGCCACGGGGGTCAGGCAGTTCTTC. This gives the protein CASNPATGVRQFF.

The chain combines TRBV29-1 with TRBJ2-1, with 13 bases identical to TRBD2. Losses at the gene ends were 7 bases for V and 8 bases for J; bases not matched to a gene: 2. Germline values: CDR1 SQVTM, CDR2 ANQGSEA. This CDR3 comprises 12 residues. CDR3 region: CSALAGGHEQFF. The CDR3, as DNA: TGCAGCGCACTAGCGGGAGGGCATGAGCAGTTCTTC.

The chain employs TRBV27 and TRBJ1-1, with 12 positions matching TRBD1. The length of the CDR3 is 16 residues. Unmatched junction bases numbered 10, after V lost 5 bases and J lost 6 bases. Germline V gene data show CDR1 as MNHEY and CDR2 as SMNVEV (reference sequence). CDR3 loop: CASSPVIRDRGPEAFF. The CDR3 DNA is TGTGCCAGCAGTCCCGTTATACGGGACAGGGGGCCTGAAGCTTTCTTT.

The chain couples TRBV5-4 to TRBJ2-7, with TRBD2 as a possible D gene (5 bases). V was cut by 3 bases and J by 4 bases, with 11 bases left in between. Germline V gene lookup returns CDR1 SGHNT and CDR2 YYREEE (reference sequence). CDR3 length: 13 residues. The CDR3 coding sequence is TGTGCCAGCAGCTCCGGGAACGAATACGAGCAGTACTTC. Encoded protein: CASSSGNEYEQYF.

The chain carries TRBV18 and TRBJ2-3; TRBD2 might be the D (5 bases). This CDR3 comprises 19 residues. V shed 3 bases and J shed 0 bases, with 22 bases lying between them. Germline V gene sequence: CDR1 KGHSH, CDR2 LQKENI. The CDR3 DNA sequence: TGTGCCAGCTCACCTGGATCGGGATCCTGGTACTCTAGCACAGATACGCAGTATTTT. This translates into CASSPGSGSWYSSTDTQYF. The full variable domain, rest sourced from reference TRBV18 and TRBJ2-3, is NAGVMQNPRHLVRRRGQEARLRCSPMKGHSHVYWYRQLPEEGLKFMVYLQKENIIDESGMPKERFSAEFPKEGPSILRIQQVVRGDSAAYFCASSPGSGSWYSSTDTQYFGPGTRLTVL.

The chain couples TRBV6-4 to TRBJ2-7; 7 bases fit TRBD1. The trim removed 1 base at V and 4 bases at J, leaving 10 bases unmatched. CDR3 length: 16 amino acids. Germline V CDR1 and CDR2: MRHNA, SNTAGT. This chain's CDR3 is CASSDLTDRPHYEQYF. DNA of the CDR3: TGTGCCAGCAGTGACTTGACGGACAGGCCCCATTACGAGCAGTACTTC.

The chain couples TRBV5-1 to TRBJ2-7; a possible D gene is TRBD1 (6 bases). V was cut by 5 bases and J by 2 bases, with 14 bases left in between. Germline V gene sequence: CDR1 SGHRS, CDR2 YFSETQ. The CDR3 is 14 amino acids. Here the CDR3 reads CASRGEPGAYEQYF. The CDR3 nucleotides are TGCGCCAGCAGGGGCGAGCCAGGGGCCTACGAGCAGTACTTC.